This T cell receptor (beta chain) derives from a study of cytomegalovirus exposure and HLA in healthy donors. At the level of the study: Of the donors genotyped, several hundred in all, 65% to 90% fell in the Caucasian-associated ancestry cluster.

The PCR contained 60 Vbeta and 13 Jbeta primers. Assay used: immunoSEQ multiplex PCR; TCRdb lists only in-frame clones, some missing. The sample has about 170,000 clones; approximately 82% are singletons. This CDR3 has 17 residues. V trimming: 1 base; J trimming: 8 bases; junction bases outside the gene matches: 11. Germline assignment: CDR1 SGHVS and CDR2 FNYEAQ. The material sequenced was PBMCs. The TCR was taken from a male donor in good health and CMV-seronegative. V gene TRBV7-6 combines with J gene TRBJ2-1, with TRBD2 identical over 10 bases. The DNA for the CDR3 is TGTGCCAGCAGCTTAGGCCCTAGCGGGAGTACATTGGATGAGCAGTTCTTC. It encodes CASSLGPSGSTLDEQFF.